This T cell receptor beta chain is from a study of glioma-infiltrating T cells after dendritic cell vaccination. Input was 2 ug genomic DNA, or all available if less. Sequenced by immunoSEQ multiplex PCR; TCRdb stores in-frame clones only, minus some. The sample lists fewer than 50,000 clones; about 85% were seen once. Patients had residual fresh-frozen tumor tissue and more than two years of survival data. PBMC were collected before vaccination, two weeks after the third vaccination, and at progression. The germline V gene encodes CDR1 SGHNT and CDR2 YENEEA. This CDR3 is 15 amino acids long. V lost 5 bases, J lost 0 bases, and 0 bases stayed unmatched.

The sequencing here drew on blood, taken before dendritic cell vaccination. This sequence was found in a human donor with glioblastoma. V usage is TRBV11-3 and J usage is TRBJ2-1; 11 nucleotides align to TRBD2. CDR3 bases: TGTGCCAGCAGCACTAGCGGGAGCTCCTACAATGAGCAGTTCTTC. It specifies CASSTSGSSYNEQFF. The whole variable domain, filled in from reference TRBV11-3 and TRBJ2-1, reads EAGVVQSPRYKIIEKKQPVAFWCNPISGHNTLYWYLQNLGQGPELLIRYENEEAVDDSQLPKDRFSAERLKGVDSTLKIQPAELGDSAVYLCASSTSGSSYNEQFFGPGTRLTVL.